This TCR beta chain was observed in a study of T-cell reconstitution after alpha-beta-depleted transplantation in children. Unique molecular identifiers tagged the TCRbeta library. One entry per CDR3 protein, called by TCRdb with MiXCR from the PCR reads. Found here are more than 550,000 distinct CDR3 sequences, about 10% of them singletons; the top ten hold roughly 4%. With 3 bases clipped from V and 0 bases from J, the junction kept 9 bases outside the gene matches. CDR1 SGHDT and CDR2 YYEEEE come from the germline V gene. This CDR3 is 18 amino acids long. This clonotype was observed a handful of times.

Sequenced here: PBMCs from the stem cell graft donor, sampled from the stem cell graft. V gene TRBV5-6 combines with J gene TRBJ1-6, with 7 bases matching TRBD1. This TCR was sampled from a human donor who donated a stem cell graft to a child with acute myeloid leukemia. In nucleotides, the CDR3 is TGTGCCAGCAGCTCCACAGGGGATTTTAACTCCTATAATTCACCCCTCCACTTT. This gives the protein CASSSTGDFNSYNSPLHF. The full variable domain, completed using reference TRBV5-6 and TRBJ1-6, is DAGVTQSPTHLIKTRGQQVTLRCSPKSGHDTVSWYQQALGQGPQFIFQYYEEEERQRGNFPDRFSGHQFPNYSSELNVNALLLGDSALYLCASSSTGDFNSYNSPLHFGNGTRLTVT.